The 18 T cell receptor beta chains below were found in one sample sequenced in a study of T cells in Graves' hyperthyroidism and ophthalmopathy. RNA transcripts yielded amplified TCR beta CDR3 regions. HTBI primers were used for first-round RT-PCR of the TCR CDR3. Via MiXCR, TCRdb re-called the multiplex PCR reads, giving one row per CDR3 protein. This sample has 450,000 to 700,000 distinct CDR3 sequences; roughly 46% occur once, and the top ten carry about 7.8%. Specimen: peripheral blood or thyroid tissue (not recorded which). The receptors originated from a woman aged 18-29 years with Graves' hyperthyroidism.

This clonotype has at least ten counts. In DNA, the CDR3 is TGTGCCAGCAGCTTATGGGGCACAACTAATGAAAAACTGTTTTTT. It specifies CASSLWGTTNEKLFF. This chain uses TRBV7-9 with TRBJ1-4; maybe TRBD1 (5 bases). The V end lost 2 bases, the J end lost 0 bases, and 7 bases lay between the germline ends. The CDR3 covers 15 residues. Per germline, CDR1 SEHNR and CDR2 FQNEAQ (reference sequence).

This clonotype was counted many times. This chain connects TRBV5-4 to TRBJ2-7; 12 nucleotides agree with TRBD2. Germline V gives CDR1 SGHNT, CDR2 YYREEE (reference sequence). Trimming took 3 bases from V and 3 from J; bases not matched to a gene: 4. The CDR3 has 15 amino acids. The CDR3 is CASSWTSGIDYEQYF. For the CDR3, the DNA is TGTGCCAGCAGCTGGACTAGCGGGATCGACTACGAGCAGTACTTC.

This sequence joins TRBV25-1 and TRBJ1-1; D unresolved. CDR3 length equals 12 residues. Trimming shortened V by 8 bases and J by 1 base, and 8 bases separated the two germline ends. CDR1 is MGHDK and CDR2 is SYGVNS in the germline V gene. The DNA of the CDR3 is TGTGCCAGCTTAACACCGAACACTGAAGCTTTCTTT. Its translation: CASLTPNTEAFF. Based on the CDR3 plus reference TRBV25-1 and TRBJ1-1, the full variable domain is EADIYQTPRYLVIGTGKKITLECSQTMGHDKMYWYQQDPGMELHLIHYSYGVNSTEKGDLSSESTVSRIRTEHFPLTLESARPSHTSQYLCASLTPNTEAFFGQGTRLTVV.

Of note for this clonotype: A much more abundant neighbour one base away suggests this may be a read error. V gene TRBV5-4 combines with J gene TRBJ2-2; TRBD1 agrees at 7 bases. The CDR3 covers 14 residues. V trimming: 5 bases; J trimming: 6 bases; junction bases outside the gene matches: 7. Germline V gene data show CDR1 as SGHNT and CDR2 as YYREEE (reference sequence). As DNA, the CDR3 is TGTGCCAGCAGTAATTACAGGGGCGCCGGGGAGCTGTTTTTT. Its protein product is CASSNYRGAGELFF.

The CDR3 DNA is TGTGCCGGCACCAGAAACAGGGGTCCGTATGGCTACACCTTC. This translates into CAGTRNRGPYGYTF. The V gene is TRBV7-2, the J gene TRBJ1-2; 7 positions agree with TRBD1. With V trimmed by 11 bases and J by 5 bases, 14 bases remained unmatched. In germline, CDR1 is SGHTA, CDR2 FQGNSA. CDR3 length: 14 residues.

A note on this clonotype: A read error may be the cause here, since a much bigger clone is one base away. CDR3 nucleotide sequence: TGCAGCGTTGAGGGACTAGCGGTGCCGACAGATACGCAGTATTTT. The encoded protein is CSVEGLAVPTDTQYF. V gene TRBV29-1 combines with J gene TRBJ2-3, with TRBD2 matching 11 bases. The V gene end was trimmed by 3 bases and the J gene end by 3 bases; junction bases not matched to a gene: 5. The CDR3 runs to 15 residues. Germline CDR1 and CDR2: SQVTM and ANQGSEA.

This clonotype turned up a few times. Sequence at one end of the junction differs from germline and may be a read error. This sequence joins TRBV12-3 or TRBV12-4 and TRBJ2-1, with 9 bases lining up with TRBD2. This CDR3 comprises 12 residues. CDR3 DNA sequence: TGTGCCAGCAGTTCATCAGCGGGAGGCCTCGGCTTC. Protein product: CASSSSAGGLGF.

In regard to this clonotype: A read error is possible here, since a much larger clone lies one base away. The CDR3 sequence is CASSTDAGDGYTF. The CDR3 coding sequence is TGTGCCAGCAGCACAGATGCAGGGGACGGCTACACCTTC. This chain joins TRBV5-5 and TRBJ1-2, with a tentative D call TRBD1 (6 bases). The CDR3 extends over 13 amino acids. V was trimmed by 4 bases and J by 8 bases, leaving 15 bases between them. Germline V gives CDR1 SGHKS, CDR2 YYEKEE (reference sequence).

This clonotype was detected only a few times. The chain combines TRBV2 with TRBJ2-3; D unresolved. The CDR3 extends over 16 amino acids. Trimming shortened V by 6 bases and J by 0 bases, and 16 bases separated the two germline ends. Per germline, CDR1 SNHLY and CDR2 FYNNEI. For the CDR3, the DNA is TGTGCCAGCAGCGAGCCCGACATAAGGAGCACAGATACGCAGTATTTT. It codes for CASSEPDIRSTDTQYF.

The chain is built from TRBV20-1 and TRBJ1-6; D unclear. V dropped 0 bases and J dropped 13 bases, with 22 bases sitting between them. Germline V gene sequence: CDR1 DFQATT, CDR2 SNEGSKA (reference sequence). This CDR3 region has 16 residues. The CDR3 nucleotides are TGCAGTGCTAGAGATCTTGTCGGCAGTACCTCGTCGCCCCTCCACTTT. It codes for CSARDLVGSTSSPLHF.

A single count supports this clonotype. J is TRBJ2-1 and V is TRBV24-1, with 11 positions matching TRBD2. This CDR3 region has 17 residues. Germline values: CDR1 KGHDR, CDR2 SFDVKD. J lost 8 bases, V lost 0 bases, and 8 bases had no gene match. The CDR3 spells CATSDLTTSGSRYEQFF. The CDR3 DNA follows: TGTGCCACCAGTGATTTGACTACTAGCGGGAGCCGGTATGAGCAGTTCTTC.

The count of this clonotype is one. A read error may produce the germline difference seen at one junction end. The chain carries TRBV10-1 and TRBJ2-5; the D is unclear. CDR3 length: 15 residues. Germline values: CDR1 WNHNN, CDR2 SYGVQD (reference sequence). The CDR3 DNA is TGTGCCATCAGTGAGACGGCTAGTCCAGAGGAGACCCAGTACTTC. It codes for CAISETASPEETQYF.

The rearrangement uses TRBV25-1 and TRBJ1-4; D perhaps matches TRBD1 (5 bases). V lost 5 bases and J 3 bases, leaving 13 bases between the germline ends. The CDR3 length is 15 residues. Germline CDR1 MGHDK, CDR2 SYGVNS. The DNA of the CDR3 is TGTGCCAGCAGTTCCGACAGCCATCCTAATGAAAAACTGTTTTTT. Encoded protein: CASSSDSHPNEKLFF.

The chain uses TRBV7-9 and TRBJ2-7; 8 positions agree with TRBD2. From germline, CDR1 is SEHNR and CDR2 FQNEAQ (reference sequence). CDR3 length equals 12 residues. J gave up 6 bases and V 7 bases, and 5 bases lay outside the gene matches. The CDR3 here is CASKRGTSEQYF. CDR3 nucleotides: TGTGCCAGCAAGCGAGGGACTAGCGAGCAGTACTTC.

This clonotype was counted only a few times. The chain combines TRBV20-1 with TRBJ2-1; no firm D call. CDR1 and CDR2 (germline): DFQATT, SNEGSKA (reference sequence). This CDR3 spans 9 amino acids. The ends were cut back, 6 bases at V and 3 bases at J, with 0 bases in the middle. This chain's CDR3 is CSAYNEQFF. DNA for the CDR3: TGCAGTGCCTACAATGAGCAGTTCTTC.

At least ten counts were recorded for this clonotype. Here the CDR3 DNA reads TGCAGTGCTAGAGGGACAAGAAACACTGAAGCTTTCTTT. Its translation: CSARGTRNTEAFF. This chain connects TRBV20-1 to TRBJ1-1, with a tentative D call TRBD1 (5 bases). V was clipped by 1 base and J by 2 bases, with 8 bases between them. The CDR3 is made up of 13 amino acids. Germline-derived CDR1 and CDR2 are DFQATT and SNEGSKA (reference sequence).

This clonotype occurred many times. The chain recombines TRBV20-1 with TRBJ1-4; no reliable D call. Germline lookup yields CDR1 DFQATT and CDR2 SNEGSKA (reference sequence). Trimming left V 1 base short and J 5 bases short, with 14 bases between. CDR3 length equals 15 residues. The CDR3 here is CSARATKAGNEKLFF. The CDR3 nucleotides read TGCAGTGCTAGAGCCACCAAGGCGGGGAATGAAAAACTGTTTTTT.

The chain recombines TRBV20-1 with TRBJ1-4; possibly TRBD1 for D (6 bases). The CDR3 loop spans 16 amino acids. The germline V and J ends were trimmed by 1 base and 2 bases, with 14 bases remaining between them. The germline CDR1 and CDR2 sequences are DFQATT and SNEGSKA (reference sequence). CDR3 in amino acids: CSARANGGLTNEKLFF. The CDR3 DNA reads as TGCAGTGCTAGAGCCAACGGGGGGCTTACTAATGAAAAACTGTTTTTT.